This T cell receptor beta chain was sequenced for a study of blood T cell repertoires in COVID-19. Whole-study context: COVID-19 samples from acute and convalescent phases originated in the United States, Italy and Spain. The analysed material was cDNA or gDNA that came from T cells, B-cell-depleted T cells, or PBMCs.

Authors' analysis steps: Nucleated cell number was recorded as an estimate derived from reference gene primer amplification. TCRdb's copy holds only in-frame clones and misses some; the assay was immunoSEQ multiplex PCR. V and J calls and clone size follow that table, whereas D and trimming were derived from the DNA. The table shows around 440,000 clones, with approximately 90% occurring only once. With 1 base removed from V and 3 bases from J, the gap between germline ends came to 13 bases. The CDR3 has 17 amino acids. Germline CDR1 is SGHVS and CDR2 is FQNEAQ. Sequenced input: peripheral blood. The chain links TRBV7-8 to TRBJ1-6; tentatively, D is TRBD1 (6 bases). The receptor's source is a woman in her forties or fifties with COVID-19, enrolled during active disease. CDR3: CASSLDTGQIYNSPLHF. CDR3 DNA: TGTGCCAGCAGCTTAGATACAGGACAGATCTATAATTCACCCCTCCACTTT.